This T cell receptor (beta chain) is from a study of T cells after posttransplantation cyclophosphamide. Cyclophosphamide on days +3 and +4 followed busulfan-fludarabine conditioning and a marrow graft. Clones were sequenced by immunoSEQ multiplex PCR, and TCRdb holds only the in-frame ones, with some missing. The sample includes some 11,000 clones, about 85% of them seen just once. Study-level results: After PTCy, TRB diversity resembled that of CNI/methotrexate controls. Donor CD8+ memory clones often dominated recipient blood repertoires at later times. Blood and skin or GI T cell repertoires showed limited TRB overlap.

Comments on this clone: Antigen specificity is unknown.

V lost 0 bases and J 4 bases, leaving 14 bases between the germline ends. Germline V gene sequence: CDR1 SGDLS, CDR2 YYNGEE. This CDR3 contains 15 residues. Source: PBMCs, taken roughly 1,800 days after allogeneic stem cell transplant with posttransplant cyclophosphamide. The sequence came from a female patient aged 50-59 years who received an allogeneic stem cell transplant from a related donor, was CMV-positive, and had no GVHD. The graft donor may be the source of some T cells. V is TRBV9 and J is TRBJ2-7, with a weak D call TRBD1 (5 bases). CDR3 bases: TGTGCCAGCAGCGTAGCTCTTGGACACGAGTACGAGCAGTACTTC. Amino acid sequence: CASSVALGHEYEQYF.